This T cell receptor beta chain was documented in a study of metastatic and nonmetastatic thyroid tumors. In the study overall: Both malignant and benign thyroid patients supplied peripheral blood and tumor or nodule tissue samples, across which the repertoires of these patients were then compared.

Only a few counts were recorded for this clone. As yet, its antigen is unknown. Thyroid surgery took place with no prior treatment in any patient. This CDR3 region has 14 residues. Per the germline V gene, CDR1 is SQVTM and CDR2 is ANQGSEA. Study-level findings and limits: The reported finding was significantly higher TCR beta diversity in malignant thyroid tumors relative to benign nodules, in blood and tumor.

Original processing methods: The study took CDR3 differences across clinicopathological groups and made a distant-metastasis classifier for papillary thyroid cancer from them. TCRdb reanalyzed the PCR reads via MiXCR. None of the V and J calls come from the authors' own analysis; TCRdb made them. The sample comprises tens of thousands of clones, more than 20% of which are singletons, and roughly 14% rests with the top ten. The sample taken for sequencing was tumor tissue. The gene calls are TRBV29-1 and TRBJ1-5; D is possibly TRBD2 (6 bases). TRBJ2-3 matches the DNA end more closely, so the J call is doubtful. This receptor was obtained from a female donor with papillary thyroid cancer or a benign thyroid nodule (not recorded which). Some clones in this sample may be carry-over from other donors' samples. Written as DNA, the CDR3 is TGCAGCGCTGGTGGAGGGGCAAGCAATCAGCCCCAGTATTTT. This codes for CSAGGGASNQPQYF.